One sample yielded the 5 T cell receptor beta chains listed below, sequenced in a study of beta chain features in type 1 diabetes. General observations from the study: TCRB CDR3s were moderately but significantly shorter in Type 1 diabetes patients in all four CD4+ subsets.

No cognate antigen is known for these TCRs. Expressed TCRB transcripts were sequenced because the isolated RNA had all been reverse transcribed beforehand. The table came from immunoSEQ multiplex PCR; TCRdb's copy has only in-frame clones and leaves some out. The data hold around 16,000 clones, with around 70% observed a single time. Sequenced: stem cell memory CD4+ T cells from blood. These TCRs come from a man younger than 40 with type 1 diabetes.

The chain combines TRBV13 with TRBJ1-2; no definite D call. Deletions cut 3 bases from V and 5 bases from J, with 16 bases between. The CDR3 contains 15 residues. Germline V gives CDR1 PRHDT, CDR2 FYEKMQ (reference sequence). CDR3 bases: TGTGCCAGCAGCTTCGGACTAGGCAGCTCGTATGGCTACACCTTC. Translation: CASSFGLGSSYGYTF.

In nucleotides, the CDR3 is TGTGCCAGCAGTGGATACAGGGCTTCCTACGAGCAGTACTTC. It yields the protein CASSGYRASYEQYF. The chain recombines TRBV6-1 with TRBJ2-7, with a possible D match to TRBD1 (6 bases). Germline loops: CDR1 MNHNS, CDR2 SASEGT. V lost 4 bases and J 1 base, leaving 11 bases between the germline ends. CDR3 length: 14 residues.

The genes are TRBV28 and TRBJ2-7, with TRBD1 matching 9 bases. CDR1 is MDHEN, CDR2 SYDVKM, per germline. CDR3 length equals 14 residues. J lost 3 bases, V lost 5 bases, and 5 bases had no gene match. The CDR3 nucleotides are TGTGCCAGCAGTCGACAGGGGGTTCGCTACGAGCAGTACTTC. It translates to CASSRQGVRYEQYF.

The table lists this clone with a few counts. CDR3 loop: CASSSWVDGDEQFF. The CDR3 region has the DNA TGTGCCAGCTCTAGCTGGGTCGACGGCGATGAGCAGTTCTTC. The chain joins TRBV7-9 to TRBJ2-1, with D possibly TRBD2 on 5 matching bases. V was pared by 8 bases and J by 8 bases, with 19 bases between. Germline CDR1 is SEHNR and CDR2 is FQNEAQ (reference sequence). The CDR3 consists of 14 residues.

The chain carries TRBV7-6 and TRBJ2-3, with 7 positions matching TRBD2. V was clipped by 5 bases and J by 6 bases; unmatched bases: 8. The germline gives CDR1 SGHVS, CDR2 FNYEAQ. This CDR3 region has 14 residues. This chain's CDR3 is CASSPSGVSDTQYF. CDR3 nucleotide sequence: TGTGCCAGCAGCCCGAGCGGGGTTTCGGATACGCAGTATTTT.